These 9 T cell receptor beta chains originate from one sample sequenced in a study of cytomegalovirus exposure and HLA in healthy donors. Vbeta (60) and Jbeta (13) primers were used in the PCR. This table comes from immunoSEQ multiplex PCR, and its TCRdb copy is limited to in-frame clones, with some not included. The data contain around 150,000 clones, about four fifths of them singletons. The specimen sequenced was PBMCs. These receptors were obtained from a man between 35 and 55 years old in good health and CMV-seropositive.

This clone has a handful of counts. The CDR3 nucleotides are TGCAGCGTTGAGGTTACAGGGGTCGAGCCCCAGTACTTC. This gives the protein CSVEVTGVEPQYF. This sequence joins TRBV29-1 and TRBJ2-5; TRBD1 matches 7 bases. This CDR3 contains 13 residues. The V and J ends lost 3 bases and 9 bases, in that order; junction bases with no gene match: 10. Germline V gene data show CDR1 as SQVTM and CDR2 as ANQGSEA.

This clone was seen a handful of times. This chain joins TRBV4-1 and TRBJ2-1, with D unclear. Germline V lookup: CDR1 MGHRA, CDR2 YSYEKL. V gave up 6 bases and J gave up 0 bases, with 9 bases separating them. The CDR3 loop spans 14 amino acids. This chain's CDR3 is CASSPASSYNEQFF. The CDR3 DNA is TGCGCCAGCAGTCCCGCGAGCTCCTACAATGAGCAGTTCTTC.

The genes are TRBV5-6 and TRBJ2-5, with 8 bases lining up with TRBD1. Germline assignment: CDR1 SGHDT and CDR2 YYEEEE. There are 14 residues in the CDR3. With V trimmed by 6 bases and J by 5 bases, 9 bases remained unmatched. CDR3 sequence (DNA): TGTGCCAGCAACTACCCTACAGGGGGGGAGACCCAGTACTTC. Residues: CASNYPTGGETQYF.

V and J are TRBV6-5 and TRBJ2-7; the D gene is possibly TRBD1 (6 bases). The CDR3 extends over 15 amino acids. V was cut by 5 bases and J by 2 bases, with 16 bases left in between. Germline lookup yields CDR1 MNHEY and CDR2 SVGAGI. CDR3 amino acids: CASSLFEGQTYEQYF. The CDR3 bases are TGTGCCAGCAGTCTATTTGAAGGACAGACCTACGAGCAGTACTTC.

This sequence joins TRBV5-4 and TRBJ2-7, with D tentatively TRBD1 (6 bases). From germline, CDR1 is SGHNT and CDR2 YYREEE (reference sequence). V shed 1 base and J shed 2 bases, with 13 bases lying between them. The CDR3 has 15 amino acids. As DNA, the CDR3 is TGTGCCAGCAGCTTGAAGAAGACAGGTGCCTACGAGCAGTACTTC. This translates into CASSLKKTGAYEQYF.

For this clone: The junction shows a germline mismatch at one end, possibly a read error. J is TRBJ1-3 and V is TRBV7-2; D might be TRBD1 (5 bases). CDR1 is SGHTA, CDR2 FQGNSA, per germline. The CDR3 length is 16 residues. CDR3 amino acids: CANSLELRGSGNTIYF. In DNA form, the CDR3 reads TGTGCCAACAGCTTAGAACTGCGGGGGAGCGGAAACACCATATATTTT.

The rearrangement uses TRBV29-1 and TRBJ2-7; a weak D match, TRBD1 (5 bases). The germline V and J ends were trimmed by 3 bases and 2 bases, with 11 bases remaining between them. The germline CDR1 and CDR2 sequences are SQVTM and ANQGSEA. The CDR3 is 13 residues long. CDR3 bases: TGCAGCGTTGAGGACGAGACAGCCTACGAGCAGTACTTC. As protein: CSVEDETAYEQYF.

This clone came up a few times. This chain joins TRBV29-1 and TRBJ2-5, with D perhaps matching TRBD1 (5 bases). CDR1 and CDR2 from the germline V gene are SQVTM and ANQGSEA. This CDR3 spans 14 amino acids. With 6 bases removed from V and 0 bases from J, the gap between germline ends came to 14 bases. The CDR3 bases are TGCAGCGTGCAGGGTATCCCCTACCAAGAGACCCAGTACTTC. Translating gives CSVQGIPYQETQYF.

V and J are TRBV19 and TRBJ2-2, with D possibly being TRBD1 (6 bases). V lost 10 bases and J 5 bases, leaving 20 bases between the germline ends. The CDR3 contains 15 residues. From germline, CDR1 is LNHDA and CDR2 SQIVND (reference sequence). CDR3 in amino acids: CATGAGTSITGELFF. The CDR3 nucleotides read TGTGCCACCGGGGCCGGGACATCGATAACCGGGGAGCTGTTTTTT.